Listed below are T cell receptor beta chains from one sample, sequenced in a study of cytomegalovirus exposure and HLA in healthy donors. Profiled with immunoSEQ multiplex PCR; TCRdb holds only in-frame clones, not every one. The specimen's table records about 48,000 clones. The material sequenced was PBMCs. The receptors here all came from a male donor in good health and CMV-seropositive. CDR3s include the opening cysteine and the closing phenylalanine or tryptophan. Each record gives: J gene, V gene, D gene, CDR3 DNA, CDR3 protein. A D gene is named only where the DNA matches it firmly.

j_gene: TRBJ2-1; v_gene: TRBV7-3; d_gene: NA; CDR3nt: TGTGCCAGCAGCGTCAGTGCTGGGGGCCTCCCATACAATGAGCAGTTCTTC; CDR3aa: CASSVSAGGLPYNEQFF
j_gene: TRBJ2-7; v_gene: TRBV7-2; d_gene: TRBD2; CDR3nt: TGTGCCAGCAGCTCAAATAGACTAGCCCACGAGCAGTACTTC; CDR3aa: CASSSNRLAHEQYF
j_gene: TRBJ2-7; v_gene: TRBV7-9; d_gene: TRBD1; CDR3nt: TGTGCCAGCAGCCCCCGGGACAGGGGGGGTGACGAGCAGTACTTC; CDR3aa: CASSPRDRGGDEQYF
j_gene: TRBJ2-2; v_gene: TRBV27; d_gene: NA; CDR3nt: TGTGCCAGCAGTTTAGCGGGCTGGTCGAACACCGGGGAGCTGTTTTTT; CDR3aa: CASSLAGWSNTGELFF
j_gene: TRBJ1-2; v_gene: TRBV7-2; d_gene: TRBD1; CDR3nt: TGTGCCAGCAGCTTAGTCGGGACAGCCGCTAACTATGGCTACACCTTC; CDR3aa: CASSLVGTAANYGYTF
j_gene: TRBJ2-3; v_gene: TRBV7-9; d_gene: NA; CDR3nt: TGTGCCAGCAGCTTAGGGAGAAATACGCAGTATTTT; CDR3aa: CASSLGRNTQYF
j_gene: TRBJ1-1; v_gene: TRBV7-9; d_gene: NA; CDR3nt: TGTGCCAGCAGCACCTACCGCGCGGTCGGCACTGAAGCTTTCTTT; CDR3aa: CASSTYRAVGTEAFF
j_gene: TRBJ2-7; v_gene: TRBV27; d_gene: NA; CDR3nt: TGTGCCAGCAGTTTCCGGGACATGTCCTACGAGCAGTACTTC; CDR3aa: CASSFRDMSYEQYF
j_gene: TRBJ2-2; v_gene: TRBV7-9; d_gene: TRBD1; CDR3nt: TGTGCCAGCAGCTTATTGGGGACAGTTCCCGGGGAGCTGTTTTTT; CDR3aa: CASSLLGTVPGELFF
j_gene: TRBJ1-3; v_gene: TRBV5-1; d_gene: NA; CDR3nt: TGCGCCAGCAGCTTGGACAGTGCCCCAATGGGAAACACCATATATTTT; CDR3aa: CASSLDSAPMGNTIYF
j_gene: TRBJ1-4; v_gene: TRBV9; d_gene: NA; CDR3nt: TGTGCCAGCAGCGTAGCGGGAACTAATGAAAAACTGTTTTTT; CDR3aa: CASSVAGTNEKLFF
j_gene: TRBJ2-5; v_gene: TRBV6-1; d_gene: NA; CDR3nt: TGTGCCAGCAGCACCTTGGGTGCAGGGGACGAGACCCAGTACTTC; CDR3aa: CASSTLGAGDETQYF
j_gene: TRBJ2-5; v_gene: TRBV27; d_gene: NA; CDR3nt: TGTGCCAGCCAAACGGCTAGGAGGGACGGGTACTTC; CDR3aa: CASQTARRDGYF
j_gene: TRBJ2-7; v_gene: TRBV6-5; d_gene: TRBD2; CDR3nt: TGTGCCAGCAGTTACTCACTAGCGGGGGGGAGGGGCGAGCAGTACTTC; CDR3aa: CASSYSLAGGRGEQYF
j_gene: TRBJ2-3; v_gene: TRBV5-4; d_gene: TRBD2; CDR3nt: TGTGCCAGCAGCTTGGGGGGACTAGCGGGGAGTACGCAGTATTTT; CDR3aa: CASSLGGLAGSTQYF
j_gene: TRBJ2-7; v_gene: TRBV15; d_gene: TRBD2; CDR3nt: TGTGCCACCAGCAGAGTGGCAGCGGGACCCTACGAGCAGTACTTC; CDR3aa: CATSRVAAGPYEQYF
j_gene: TRBJ2-7; v_gene: TRBV19; d_gene: TRBD2; CDR3nt: TGTGCCAGTAGGCTAGCGGAGGGCTACGAGCAGTACTTC; CDR3aa: CASRLAEGYEQYF
j_gene: TRBJ2-3; v_gene: TRBV5-1; d_gene: NA; CDR3nt: TGCGCCAGCAGCTTGGAAGAGGTTTTGGATACGCAGTATTTT; CDR3aa: CASSLEEVLDTQYF
j_gene: TRBJ1-6; v_gene: TRBV30; d_gene: NA; CDR3nt: TGTGCCTGGATGGTGGGGGGTCCCTCCTATAATTCACCCCTCCACTTT; CDR3aa: CAWMVGGPSYNSPLHF
j_gene: TRBJ1-1; v_gene: TRBV4-1; d_gene: NA; CDR3nt: TGCGCCAGCAGCCAAGATATTCTAGGAGGTACTGAAGCTTTCTTT; CDR3aa: CASSQDILGGTEAFF
j_gene: TRBJ2-7; v_gene: TRBV5-5; d_gene: TRBD2; CDR3nt: TGTGCCAGCAGCCCTGGGGCTCCGGGACTAGGGTCCTACGAGCAGTACTTC; CDR3aa: CASSPGAPGLGSYEQYF
j_gene: TRBJ2-6; v_gene: TRBV6-5; d_gene: NA; CDR3nt: TGTGCCAGCAGTTACAGAGGGCTTGGGGCCAACGTCCTGACTTTC; CDR3aa: CASSYRGLGANVLTF
j_gene: TRBJ2-7; v_gene: TRBV9; d_gene: NA; CDR3nt: TGTGCCAGCAGCGTAGGGACGGGACTCGAGCAGTACTTC; CDR3aa: CASSVGTGLEQYF
j_gene: TRBJ2-1; v_gene: TRBV13; d_gene: TRBD1; CDR3nt: TGTGCCAGCAGCCCGTGGGACAGGATATGGGATGAGCAGTTCTTC; CDR3aa: CASSPWDRIWDEQFF